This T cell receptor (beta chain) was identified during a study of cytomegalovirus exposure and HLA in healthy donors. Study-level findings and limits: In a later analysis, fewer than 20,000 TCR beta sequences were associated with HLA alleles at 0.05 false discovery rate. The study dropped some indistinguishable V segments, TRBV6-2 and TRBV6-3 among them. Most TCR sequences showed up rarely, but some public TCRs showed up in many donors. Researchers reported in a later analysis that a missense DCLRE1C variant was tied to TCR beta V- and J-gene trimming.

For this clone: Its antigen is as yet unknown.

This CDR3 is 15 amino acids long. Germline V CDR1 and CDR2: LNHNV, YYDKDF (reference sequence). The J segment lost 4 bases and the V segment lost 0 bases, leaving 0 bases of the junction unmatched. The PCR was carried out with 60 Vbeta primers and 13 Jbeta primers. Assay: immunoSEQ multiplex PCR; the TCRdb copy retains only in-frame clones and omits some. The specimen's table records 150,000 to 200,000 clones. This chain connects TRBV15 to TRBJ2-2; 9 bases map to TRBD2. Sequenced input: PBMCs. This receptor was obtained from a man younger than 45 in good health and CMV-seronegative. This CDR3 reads CATSRELAGTGELFF. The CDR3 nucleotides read TGTGCCACCAGCAGAGAACTAGCGGGCACCGGGGAGCTGTTTTTT.